This T cell receptor (beta chain) was captured in a study of blood T cell repertoires in COVID-19. The wider study: PBMCs, B-cell-depleted T cells, or T cells were the source of the cDNA or gDNA that made up the material.

The germline V gene encodes CDR1 SEHNR and CDR2 FQNEAQ (reference sequence). V lost 5 bases to trimming and J lost 0 bases; unmatched junction nucleotides: 9. This CDR3 has 16 residues. The repertoire was sequenced with immunoSEQ multiplex PCR; TCRdb's copy has only in-frame clones and lacks some. The sample comprises fewer than 200,000 clones, 83% of which are singletons, and around a fifth rests with the top ten. What was sequenced was peripheral blood. This TCR was sampled from a woman aged 70-85 years who had recovered from COVID-19. The V call is TRBV7-9, the J call TRBJ1-2, with 7 positions matching TRBD1. CDR3 DNA sequence: TGTGCCAGCAGCCGACCGCCGGGACAGCCTAACTATGGCTACACCTTC. Protein: CASSRPPGQPNYGYTF.